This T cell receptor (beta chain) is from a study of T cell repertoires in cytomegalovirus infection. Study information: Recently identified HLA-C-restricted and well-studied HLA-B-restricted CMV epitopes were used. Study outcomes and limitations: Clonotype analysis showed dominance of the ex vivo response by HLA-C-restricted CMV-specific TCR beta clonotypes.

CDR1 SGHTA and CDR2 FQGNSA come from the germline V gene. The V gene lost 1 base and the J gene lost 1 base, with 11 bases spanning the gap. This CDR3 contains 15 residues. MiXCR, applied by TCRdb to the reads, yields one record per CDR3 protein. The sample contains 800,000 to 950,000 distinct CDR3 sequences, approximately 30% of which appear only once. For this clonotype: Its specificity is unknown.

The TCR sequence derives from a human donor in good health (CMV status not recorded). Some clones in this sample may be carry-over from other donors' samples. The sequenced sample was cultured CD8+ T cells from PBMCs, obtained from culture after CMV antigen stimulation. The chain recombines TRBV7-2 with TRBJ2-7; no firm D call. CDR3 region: CASSLGYEQSYEQYV. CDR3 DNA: TGTGCCAGCAGCTTAGGTTACGAACAGTCCTACGAGCAGTACGTC.